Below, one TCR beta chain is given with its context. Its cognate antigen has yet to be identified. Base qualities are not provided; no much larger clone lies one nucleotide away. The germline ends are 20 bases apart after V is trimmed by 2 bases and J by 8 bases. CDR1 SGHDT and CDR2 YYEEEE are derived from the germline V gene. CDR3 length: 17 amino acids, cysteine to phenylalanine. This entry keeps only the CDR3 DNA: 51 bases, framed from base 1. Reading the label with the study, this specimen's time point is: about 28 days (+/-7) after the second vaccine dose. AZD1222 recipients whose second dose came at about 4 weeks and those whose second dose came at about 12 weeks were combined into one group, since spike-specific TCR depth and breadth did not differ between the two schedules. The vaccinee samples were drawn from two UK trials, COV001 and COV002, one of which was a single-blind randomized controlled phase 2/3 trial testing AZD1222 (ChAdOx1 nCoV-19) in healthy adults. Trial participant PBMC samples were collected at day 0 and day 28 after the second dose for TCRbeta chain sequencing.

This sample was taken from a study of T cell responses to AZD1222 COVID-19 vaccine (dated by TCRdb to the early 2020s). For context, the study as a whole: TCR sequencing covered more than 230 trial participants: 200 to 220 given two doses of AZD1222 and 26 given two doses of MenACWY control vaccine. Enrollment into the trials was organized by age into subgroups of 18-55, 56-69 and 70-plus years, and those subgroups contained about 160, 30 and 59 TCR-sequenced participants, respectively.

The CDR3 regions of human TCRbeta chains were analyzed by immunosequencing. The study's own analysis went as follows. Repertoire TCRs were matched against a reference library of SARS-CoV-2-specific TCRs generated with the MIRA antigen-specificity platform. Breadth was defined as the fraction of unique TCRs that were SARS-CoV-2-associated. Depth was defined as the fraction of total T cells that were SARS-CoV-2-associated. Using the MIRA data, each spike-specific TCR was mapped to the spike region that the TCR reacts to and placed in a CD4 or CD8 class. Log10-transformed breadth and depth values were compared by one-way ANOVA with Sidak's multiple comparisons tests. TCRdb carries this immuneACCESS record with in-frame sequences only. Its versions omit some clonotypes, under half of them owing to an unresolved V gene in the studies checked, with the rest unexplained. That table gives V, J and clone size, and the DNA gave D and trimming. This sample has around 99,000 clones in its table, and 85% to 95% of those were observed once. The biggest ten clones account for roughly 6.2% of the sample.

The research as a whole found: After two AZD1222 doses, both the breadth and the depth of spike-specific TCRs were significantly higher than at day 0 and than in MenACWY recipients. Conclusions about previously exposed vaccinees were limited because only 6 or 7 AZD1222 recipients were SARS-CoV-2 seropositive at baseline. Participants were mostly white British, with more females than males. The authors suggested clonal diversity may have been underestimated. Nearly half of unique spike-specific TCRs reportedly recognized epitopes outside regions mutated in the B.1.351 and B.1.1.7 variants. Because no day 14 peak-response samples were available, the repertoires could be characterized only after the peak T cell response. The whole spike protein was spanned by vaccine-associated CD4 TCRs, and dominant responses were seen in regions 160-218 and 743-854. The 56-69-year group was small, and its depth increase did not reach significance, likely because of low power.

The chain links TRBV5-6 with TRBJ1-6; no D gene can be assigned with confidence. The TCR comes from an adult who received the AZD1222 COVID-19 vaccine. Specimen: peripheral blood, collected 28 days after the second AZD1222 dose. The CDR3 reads CASSLSPSAWVHSPLHF. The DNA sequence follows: TGTGCCAGCAGCTTATCTCCCAGCGCGTGGGTTCATTCACCCCTCCACTTT.